What follows are 17 T cell receptor beta chains derived from one specimen sequenced in a study of OX40 agonist ivuxolimab in advanced cancers. Sequenced by immunoSEQ multiplex PCR; TCRdb stores in-frame clones only, minus some. The top ten clones hold approximately 0.52% of a sample with about 37,000 clones, 85% to 90% of them seen once. The sequenced sample was CD4+ or CD8+ T cells sorted from blood, obtained in a trial of the OX40 agonist ivuxolimab. The source is an adult with an advanced solid tumor such as melanoma, head and neck, liver or kidney cancer.

The V and J genes are TRBV10-3 and TRBJ2-1, with 8 bases identical to TRBD1. V shed 4 bases, J shed 6 bases, and the junction held 5 bases outside the gene matches. Looked up from germline, CDR1 is ENHRY and CDR2 is SYGVKD. The CDR3 has 14 residues. The CDR3 reads CAISGVGTGNEQFF. CDR3 nucleotides: TGTGCCATCAGTGGGGTCGGGACAGGCAATGAGCAGTTCTTC.

CDR3 sequence (DNA): TGTGCCAGCAGCCAAGACACCAGGGGGCGTAATACGAATTCACCCCTCCACTTT. Translated: CASSQDTRGRNTNSPLHF. V usage is TRBV4-2 and J usage is TRBJ1-6, with 8 bases matching TRBD1. CDR1 is LGHNA and CDR2 is YNFKEQ in the germline V gene. Germline trimming cut 0 bases from V and 7 bases from J; bases unmatched to any gene: 11. The length of the CDR3 is 18 residues.

The J gene is TRBJ1-3, the V gene TRBV6-4; D possibly corresponds to TRBD1 (5 bases). CDR3 size: 14 residues. The germline CDR1 and CDR2 sequences are MRHNA and SNTAGT. Trimming removed 6 bases from V and 4 bases from J, with 13 bases in between. In nucleotides, the CDR3 is TGTGCCAGCAGCCCCGGGACCCGCGGAAACACCATATATTTT. This sequence encodes CASSPGTRGNTIYF.

The chain employs TRBV19 and TRBJ2-5, with D maybe TRBD1 (6 bases). The V end was cut by 7 bases, the J end by 5 bases, with 17 bases between. The CDR3 totals 14 residues. The V gene's germline CDR1 is LNHDA and CDR2 SQIVND (reference sequence). CDR3 region: CASKQGSAGETQYF. CDR3 bases: TGTGCCAGTAAACAGGGATCGGCTGGGGAGACCCAGTACTTC.

The genes are TRBV19 and TRBJ2-7; TRBD1 or TRBD2 may be the D gene (5 bases each). The germline V and J ends were trimmed by 1 base and 2 bases, with 12 bases remaining between them. Germline loops: CDR1 LNHDA, CDR2 SQIVND (reference sequence). The CDR3 totals 15 residues. CDR3 sequence (DNA): TGTGCCAGTAGTATAGCCCGGGGCTGGGCCTACGAGCAGTACTTC. Translation: CASSIARGWAYEQYF.

The chain joins TRBV5-1 to TRBJ1-1; the D gene is possibly TRBD1 (6 bases). The V end was cut by 2 bases, the J end by 1 base, with 9 bases between. The CDR3 has 14 amino acids. CDR1 and CDR2 (germline): SGHRS, YFSETQ. CDR3: CASSLGQSNTEAFF. DNA of the CDR3: TGCGCCAGCAGCTTAGGACAGTCGAACACTGAAGCTTTCTTT. Together with reference TRBV5-1 and TRBJ1-1, the CDR3 gives the full variable domain: KAGVTQTPRYLIKTRGQQVTLSCSPISGHRSVSWYQQTPGQGLQFLFEYFSETQRNKGNFPGRFSGRQFSNSRSEMNVSTLELGDSALYLCASSLGQSNTEAFFGQGTRLTVV.

This clone was seen a single time. This rearrangement joins TRBV7-3 to TRBJ2-1, with a tentative D call TRBD2 (6 bases). CDR3 length: 15 residues. The V end was cut by 1 base, the J end by 1 base, with 8 bases between. The germline V gene has CDR1 SGHTA and CDR2 FQGTGA. CDR3 nucleotides: TGTGCCAGCAGCTTAAGTGGGGGGTCCTACAATGAGCAGTTCTTC. This encodes CASSLSGGSYNEQFF.

The chain has TRBV7-9 and TRBJ1-4; D uncertain. This CDR3 has 15 amino acids. Germline CDR1 reads SEHNR; CDR2 reads FQNEAQ (reference sequence). V lost 5 bases to trimming and J lost 6 bases, with 16 bases between them. Written as DNA, the CDR3 is TGTGCCAGCAGCCCCTTTGCCGATGACTATGAAAAACTGTTTTTT. Its translation is CASSPFADDYEKLFF.

The V gene is TRBV2, the J gene TRBJ1-1; D remains ambiguous. V shed 8 bases and J shed 3 bases, with 7 bases lying between them. CDR3 length equals 11 residues. Germline V gene sequence: CDR1 SNHLY, CDR2 FYNNEI. The CDR3 DNA sequence: TGTGCCAGCCACCGGGACACTGAAGCTTTCTTT. Encoded protein: CASHRDTEAFF. Full variable domain (outside the CDR3, taken from reference TRBV2 and TRBJ1-1): EPEVTQTPSHQVTQMGQEVILRCVPISNHLYFYWYRQILGQKVEFLVSFYNNEISEKSEIFDDQFSVERPDGSNFTLKIRSTKLEDSAMYFCASHRDTEAFFGQGTRLTVV.

The chain recombines TRBV11-2 with TRBJ2-1; TRBD2 might be the D (6 bases). Per germline, CDR1 SGHAT and CDR2 FQNNGV. The ends were cut back, 3 bases at V and 7 bases at J, with 16 bases in the middle. The length of the CDR3 is 15 residues. CDR3 bases: TGTGCCAGCAGCTTTAGTCTAGCCGGGGGTAATGAGCAGTTCTTC. Translation gives CASSFSLAGGNEQFF.

V is TRBV5-1 and J is TRBJ1-1, with D maybe TRBD1 (5 bases). This CDR3 spans 14 amino acids. V was trimmed by 4 bases and J by 4 bases, leaving 14 bases between them. CDR1 and CDR2 from the germline V gene are SGHRS and YFSETQ. CDR3: CASSLADGGTEAFF. CDR3 DNA sequence: TGCGCCAGCAGCCTTGCGGACGGGGGCACTGAAGCTTTCTTT.

The CDR3 sequence: CASTLGQTNTEAFF. CDR3 DNA: TGTGCCAGCACCCTTGGGCAGACCAACACTGAAGCTTTCTTT. This chain connects TRBV5-4 to TRBJ1-1; unclear D gene. Germline CDR1 reads SGHNT; CDR2 reads YYREEE (reference sequence). The ends were cut back, 6 bases at V and 2 bases at J, with 14 bases in the middle. The CDR3 length is 14 residues.

The table lists this clone with a count of one. The V and J genes are TRBV2 and TRBJ2-2; D ambiguous. Germline V CDR1 and CDR2: SNHLY, FYNNEI. Trimming removed 8 bases from V and 6 bases from J, with 7 bases in between. The CDR3 is 11 residues long. The CDR3 here is CASRYSGELFF. In nucleotides, the CDR3 is TGTGCCAGCCGGTATTCCGGGGAGCTGTTTTTT.

The chain carries TRBV6-5 and TRBJ1-1, with 7 nucleotides matching TRBD1. In germline, CDR1 is MNHEY, CDR2 SVGAGI. With 0 bases clipped from V and 7 bases from J, the junction kept 2 bases outside the gene matches. The CDR3 runs to 13 residues. The chain's CDR3 is CASSYSTGREAFF. The CDR3 region has the DNA TGTGCCAGCAGTTACTCGACAGGGCGTGAAGCTTTCTTT.

The chain couples TRBV27 to TRBJ2-7; D tentatively fits TRBD1 or TRBD2 (5 bases each). Trimming stripped 5 bases from V and 0 bases from J, with 17 bases between. Germline CDR1 and CDR2: MNHEY and SMNVEV (reference sequence). The CDR3 covers 16 residues. DNA of the CDR3: TGTGCCAGCAGTCCCACCGGGACGGACCTCTCCTACGAGCAGTACTTC. The encoded protein is CASSPTGTDLSYEQYF.

The J gene is TRBJ1-1, the V gene TRBV6-1, with D unclear. Looked up from germline, CDR1 is MNHNS and CDR2 is SASEGT. CDR3 size: 15 residues. The V gene lost 4 bases and the J gene lost 7 bases, with 19 bases spanning the gap. The CDR3: CASSGQLNVQLEAFF. The CDR3 nucleotides read TGTGCCAGCAGTGGGCAGCTCAACGTTCAGCTTGAAGCTTTCTTT.

The V gene is TRBV2, the J gene TRBJ2-6; a weak D match, TRBD2 (6 bases). This CDR3 contains 14 residues. From germline, CDR1 is SNHLY and CDR2 FYNNEI. Trimming left V 10 bases short and J 0 bases short, with 10 bases between. For the CDR3, the DNA is TGTGCCACCGCGGGGTCCTCTGGGGCCAACGTCCTGACTTTC. Protein: CATAGSSGANVLTF.